The 18 T cell receptor beta chains presented below share a single source sample, sequenced in a study of cytomegalovirus exposure and HLA in healthy donors. Measured with immunoSEQ multiplex PCR; TCRdb has only the in-frame clones, and not every one. The sample holds 150,000 to 180,000 clones; around 84% are singletons and the top ten take approximately 2%. Sequencing input: PBMCs. These receptors originate from a human donor in good health.

The CDR3 DNA is TGCGCCAGCAGCTTACAGGGATCCCAAGAGACCCAGTACTTC. This sequence encodes CASSLQGSQETQYF. J is TRBJ2-5 and V is TRBV5-1; the D gene is possibly TRBD1 (6 bases). The CDR3 loop spans 14 amino acids. Germline CDR1 reads SGHRS; CDR2 reads YFSETQ. Deletions cut 2 bases from V and 1 base from J, with 9 bases between. Full variable domain (outside the CDR3, taken from reference TRBV5-1 and TRBJ2-5): KAGVTQTPRYLIKTRGQQVTLSCSPISGHRSVSWYQQTPGQGLQFLFEYFSETQRNKGNFPGRFSGRQFSNSRSEMNVSTLELGDSALYLCASSLQGSQETQYFGPGTRLLVL.

This chain uses TRBV28 with TRBJ2-7, with 10 positions matching TRBD1. V gave up 5 bases and J gave up 9 bases; unmatched junction bases: 10. The CDR3 has 14 residues. Looked up from germline, CDR1 is MDHEN and CDR2 is SYDVKM. The chain's CDR3 is CASSLNWDRGGQYF. CDR3 sequence (DNA): TGTGCCAGCAGTCTTAATTGGGACAGGGGAGGGCAGTACTTC.

In nucleotides, the CDR3 is TGCGCCAGCAGCTTCCGGCTGAGGGGGCGAAGGGAGAACACTGAAGCTTTCTTT. Amino acid sequence: CASSFRLRGRRENTEAFF. This chain joins TRBV5-1 and TRBJ1-1; 7 positions match TRBD1. Germline V gene sequence: CDR1 SGHRS, CDR2 YFSETQ. V lost 2 bases and J lost 1; bases outside the gene matches: 14. The CDR3 has 18 residues.

V usage is TRBV5-1 and J usage is TRBJ2-3; the match to TRBD2 covers 11 bases. The germline CDR1 and CDR2 sequences are SGHRS and YFSETQ. The CDR3 has 18 residues. V was pared by 4 bases and J by 0 bases, with 10 bases of the junction left unmatched. The CDR3 region has the DNA TGCGCCAGCAGCCCTCCTAGCGGGGGGCTACCTAGCACAGATACGCAGTATTTT. Translated, it gives CASSPPSGGLPSTDTQYF.

The rearrangement uses TRBV13 and TRBJ1-1; no clear D gene. This CDR3 has 16 amino acids. Germline V gives CDR1 PRHDT, CDR2 FYEKMQ (reference sequence). V dropped 2 bases and J dropped 3 bases, with 16 bases sitting between them. CDR3 region: CASSLLSGIKYTEAFF. CDR3 nucleotides: TGTGCCAGCAGCTTATTGTCCGGTATTAAATACACTGAAGCTTTCTTT. Based on the CDR3 plus reference TRBV13 and TRBJ1-1, the full variable domain is AAGVIQSPRHLIKEKRETATLKCYPIPRHDTVYWYQQGPGQDPQFLISFYEKMQSDKGSIPDRFSAQQFSDYHSELNMSSLELGDSALYFCASSLLSGIKYTEAFFGQGTRLTVV.

This chain links TRBV5-5 with TRBJ1-2; D is ambiguous. Germline values: CDR1 SGHKS, CDR2 YYEKEE (reference sequence). The CDR3 loop spans 13 amino acids. V was trimmed by 2 bases and J by 4 bases, leaving 9 bases between them. The CDR3 DNA reads as TGTGCCAGCAGCTTAGGACTAACCTATGGCTACACCTTC. Translation: CASSLGLTYGYTF.

The V and J genes are TRBV25-1 and TRBJ1-1; TRBD1 might be the D (5 bases). Germline V gene sequence: CDR1 MGHDK, CDR2 SYGVNS. Trimming cost V 6 bases and J 10 bases, with 12 bases left between them. The CDR3 sequence is 11 residues long. CDR3: CASRAGRRAFF. The CDR3 DNA reads TGTGCCAGCAGAGCAGGGAGGAGAGCTTTCTTT.

The CDR3 DNA is TGTGCCAGCAGCTACAGGGAAGGGGGGGAGGGCTACACCTTC. This encodes CASSYREGGEGYTF. This rearrangement joins TRBV7-8 to TRBJ1-2; D perhaps matches TRBD1 (6 bases). This CDR3 spans 14 amino acids. Looked up from germline, CDR1 is SGHVS and CDR2 is FQNEAQ. V was cut by 4 bases and J by 8 bases, with 17 bases left in between.

The chain combines TRBV19 with TRBJ2-7; 7 bases align to TRBD1. Germline CDR1 and CDR2: LNHDA and SQIVND (reference sequence). With 5 bases clipped from V and 0 bases from J, the junction kept 13 bases outside the gene matches. The CDR3 contains 17 residues. This chain's CDR3 is CASSVRFVGTVSYEQYF. The CDR3 nucleotides are TGTGCCAGTAGTGTACGCTTTGTCGGGACAGTCTCCTACGAGCAGTACTTC.

J is TRBJ1-2 and V is TRBV28; D uncertain. Germline V gene data show CDR1 as MDHEN and CDR2 as SYDVKM. The CDR3 contains 15 residues. Trimming removed 3 bases at V and 2 bases at J, with 13 bases between. The CDR3 coding sequence is TGTGCCAGCAGTTTCGGGTCGACTTTAAACTATGGCTACACCTTC. Residues: CASSFGSTLNYGYTF.

The chain links TRBV4-1 to TRBJ1-4, with 7 bases identical to TRBD1. Germline V gene lookup returns CDR1 MGHRA and CDR2 YSYEKL. The trim removed 4 bases at V and 11 bases at J, leaving 7 bases unmatched. The CDR3 spans 13 residues. CDR3 in DNA: TGCGCCAGCAGCCGGCTAACAGGGGAGAAACTGTTTTTT. It specifies CASSRLTGEKLFF.

The rearrangement links TRBV19 to TRBJ2-1, with 9 bases lining up with TRBD2. The V gene end was trimmed by 4 bases and the J gene end by 10 bases; junction bases not matched to a gene: 11. CDR1 LNHDA and CDR2 SQIVND come from the germline V gene (reference sequence). The length of the CDR3 is 15 residues. The CDR3 protein is CASSTGGSGRNEQFF. Written as DNA, the CDR3 is TGTGCCAGTAGTACAGGGGGTAGCGGGAGAAACGAGCAGTTCTTC.

V usage is TRBV27 and J usage is TRBJ1-6; no firm D call. Germline CDR1 is MNHEY and CDR2 is SMNVEV (reference sequence). The length of the CDR3 is 15 residues. The V and J ends lost 5 bases and 0 bases respectively, with 8 bases between them. The CDR3 DNA sequence: TGTGCCAGCAGTACCCTTAGCTCCTATAATTCACCCCTCCACTTT. Encoded protein: CASSTLSSYNSPLHF.

This sequence joins TRBV18 and TRBJ1-2; the D gene is possibly TRBD1 (5 bases). The CDR3 is 15 amino acids. Trimming took 1 base from V and 0 from J, leaving 9 bases between them. Germline V gene sequence: CDR1 KGHSH, CDR2 LQKENI. The CDR3 DNA reads TGTGCCAGCTCACCACAGGCGGGGGCTAACTATGGCTACACCTTC. Its translation: CASSPQAGANYGYTF.

The rearrangement uses TRBV5-4 and TRBJ1-5; possibly TRBD1 for D (5 bases). Germline V gene lookup returns CDR1 SGHNT and CDR2 YYREEE (reference sequence). Trimming removed 4 bases from V and 2 bases from J, with 19 bases in between. This CDR3 region has 17 residues. In DNA, the CDR3 is TGTGCCAGCAGCAAGACGGGGACTCTTAGGGGCAATCAGCCCCAGCATTTT. Translating gives CASSKTGTLRGNQPQHF.

V and J are TRBV30 and TRBJ1-1, with D unclear. Germline V gene data show CDR1 as GTSNPN and CDR2 as SVGIG (reference sequence). The CDR3 has 15 residues. Trimming left V 0 bases short and J 1 base short, with 12 bases between. CDR3 nucleotide sequence: TGTGCCTGGAGTGTCCCCTTTTTAGCGAACACTGAAGCTTTCTTT. The encoded protein is CAWSVPFLANTEAFF.

The chain employs TRBV30 and TRBJ2-7, with 15 bases aligning to TRBD2. CDR1 and CDR2 (germline): GTSNPN, SVGIG (reference sequence). The junction had 10 bases not matched to a gene; V was cut back by 2 bases and J by 5 bases. The CDR3 runs to 17 residues. Here the CDR3 reads CAWSTQRTSGRANEQYF. As DNA, the CDR3 is TGTGCCTGGAGTACCCAAAGGACTAGCGGGAGGGCCAACGAGCAGTACTTC. The variable domain in full, with the rest retrieved from reference TRBV30 and TRBJ2-7, is SQTIHQWPATLVQPVGSPLSLECTVEGTSNPNLYWYRQAAGRGLQLLFYSVGIGQISSEVPQNLSASRPQDRQFILSSKKLLLSDSGFYLCAWSTQRTSGRANEQYFGPGTRLTVT.

This clone was counted a single time. This chain joins TRBV6-5 and TRBJ2-7, with D unclear. There are 11 residues in the CDR3. Between the trimmed V and J ends, which lost 2 bases and 7 bases, there was a span of 6 bases. Germline CDR1 reads MNHEY; CDR2 reads SVGAGI. The DNA of the CDR3 is TGTGCCAGCAGTTACCTCAGGGAGCAGTACTTC. It translates to CASSYLREQYF.